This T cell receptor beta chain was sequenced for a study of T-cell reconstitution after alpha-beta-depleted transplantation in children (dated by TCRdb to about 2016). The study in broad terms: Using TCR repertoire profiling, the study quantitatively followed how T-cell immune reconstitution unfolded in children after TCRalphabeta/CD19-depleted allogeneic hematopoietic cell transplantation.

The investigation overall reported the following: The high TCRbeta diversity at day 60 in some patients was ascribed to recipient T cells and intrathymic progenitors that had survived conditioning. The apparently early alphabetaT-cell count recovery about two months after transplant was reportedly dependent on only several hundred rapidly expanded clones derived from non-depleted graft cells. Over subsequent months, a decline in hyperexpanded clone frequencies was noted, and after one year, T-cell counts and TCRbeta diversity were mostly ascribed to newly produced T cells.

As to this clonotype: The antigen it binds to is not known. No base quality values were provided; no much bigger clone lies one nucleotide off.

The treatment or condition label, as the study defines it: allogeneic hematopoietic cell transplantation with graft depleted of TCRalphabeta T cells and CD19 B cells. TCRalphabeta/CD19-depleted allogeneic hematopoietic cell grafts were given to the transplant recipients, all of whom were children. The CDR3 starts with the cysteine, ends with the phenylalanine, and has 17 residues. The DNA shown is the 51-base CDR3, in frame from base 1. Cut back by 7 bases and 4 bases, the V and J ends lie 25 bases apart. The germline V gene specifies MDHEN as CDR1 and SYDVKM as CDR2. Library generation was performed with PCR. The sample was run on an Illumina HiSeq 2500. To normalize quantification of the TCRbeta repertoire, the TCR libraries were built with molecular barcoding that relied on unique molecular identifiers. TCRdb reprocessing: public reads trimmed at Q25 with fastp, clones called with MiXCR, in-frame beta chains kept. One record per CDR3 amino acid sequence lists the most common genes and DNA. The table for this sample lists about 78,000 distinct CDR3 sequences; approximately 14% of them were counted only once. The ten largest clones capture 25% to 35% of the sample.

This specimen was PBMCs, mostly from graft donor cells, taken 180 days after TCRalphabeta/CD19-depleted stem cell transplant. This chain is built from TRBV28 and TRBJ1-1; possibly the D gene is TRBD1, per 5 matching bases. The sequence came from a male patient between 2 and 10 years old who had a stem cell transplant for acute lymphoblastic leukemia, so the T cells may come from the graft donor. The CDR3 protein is CASITPRGRARSTEAFF. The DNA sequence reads TGTGCCAGCATCACCCCGAGGGGCAGGGCGAGGTCCACTGAAGCTTTCTTT.